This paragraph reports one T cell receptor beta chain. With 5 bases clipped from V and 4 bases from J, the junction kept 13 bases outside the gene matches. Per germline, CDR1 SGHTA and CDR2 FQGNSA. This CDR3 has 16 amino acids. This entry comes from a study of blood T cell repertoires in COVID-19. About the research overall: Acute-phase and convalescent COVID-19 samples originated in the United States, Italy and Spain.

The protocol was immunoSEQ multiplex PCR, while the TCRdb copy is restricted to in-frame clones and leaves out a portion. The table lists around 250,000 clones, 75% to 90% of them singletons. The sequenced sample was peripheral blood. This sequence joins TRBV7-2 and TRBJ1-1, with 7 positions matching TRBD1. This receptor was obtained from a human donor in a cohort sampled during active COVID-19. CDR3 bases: TGTGCCAGCAGCAAGACAGGGAGTATAGTGAGCACTGAAGCTTTCTTT. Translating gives CASSKTGSIVSTEAFF.